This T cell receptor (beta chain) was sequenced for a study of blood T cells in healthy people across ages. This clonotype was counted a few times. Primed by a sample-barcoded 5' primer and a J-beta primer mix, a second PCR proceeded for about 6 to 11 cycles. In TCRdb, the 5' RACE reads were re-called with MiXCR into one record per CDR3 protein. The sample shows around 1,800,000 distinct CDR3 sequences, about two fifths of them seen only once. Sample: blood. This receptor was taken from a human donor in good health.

The CDR3 here is CASSEHGRYQPQHF. CDR3 bases: TGTGCCAGCAGTGAGCACGGGCGATATCAGCCCCAGCATTTT. The genes are TRBV25-1 and TRBJ1-5; D remains ambiguous. With 3 bases removed from V and 5 bases from J, the gap between germline ends came to 11 bases. CDR1 and CDR2 (germline): MGHDK, SYGVNS. The CDR3 runs to 14 residues.